The sequence of this TCR beta chain was determined in a study of cytomegalovirus exposure and HLA in healthy donors. Study context: The study's early data release held approximately 91 million unique TCRs from HLA-typed donors. Study-wide results and limits: According to a later analysis, donors in an Asian-associated ancestry cluster reportedly had fewer N-insertions than the roughly 670-donor mean.

Remarks on this clone: Its target is unknown.

PCR primers comprised 60 Vbeta and 13 Jbeta primers. Assay used: immunoSEQ multiplex PCR; TCRdb lists only in-frame clones, some missing. The sample includes some 150,000 clones, 72% of them seen just once. The V gene lost 6 bases and the J gene lost 3 bases, with 5 bases spanning the gap. Germline CDR1 and CDR2: SNHLY and FYNNEI. This CDR3 has 11 amino acids. The V gene is TRBV2, the J gene TRBJ1-1, with D uncertain. The TCR was taken from a man aged 45-65 years in good health and CMV-seropositive. Sequences were obtained from PBMCs. The CDR3 region has the DNA TGTGCCAGCAGCCCTTACACTGAAGCTTTCTTT. This encodes CASSPYTEAFF.